This T cell receptor beta chain derives from a study of CD8 T cells in ankylosing spondylitis. Broader study findings: A CD8+ phenotype characterized the disease-linked clones, which were relatively rare in peripheral blood. Earlier work had already found some motif variants in reactive arthritis synovial fluid and blood. Reportedly, matched ankylosing spondylitis synovial fluid was significantly enriched for disease-linked clones.

CDR3 length: 17 amino acids. The ends lost 4 bases at V and 5 bases at J; junction bases unmatched: 11. Looked up from germline, CDR1 is LGHDT and CDR2 is YNNKEL (reference sequence). With respect to this clonotype: What it binds is unknown.

TCRdb fed the 5' RACE reads into MiXCR, producing one record per CDR3 protein. The profile shows approximately 300,000 distinct CDR3 sequences, roughly 20% of them singletons. This clonotype was sampled from a female donor with ankylosing spondylitis or in good health (not recorded which). Sequencing input: blood, either unsorted or a sorted T cell fraction (not recorded which). V and J are TRBV3-1 and TRBJ2-2; 9 bases map to TRBD2. The CDR3 loop reads CASSPLRTSAGTGELFF. CDR3 DNA sequence: TGTGCCAGCAGCCCACTCAGGACTAGCGCGGGGACCGGGGAGCTGTTTTTT. Using reference TRBV3-1 and TRBJ2-2 for the parts outside the CDR3, the full variable domain is DTAVSQTPKYLVTQMGNDKSIKCEQNLGHDTMYWYKQDSKKFLKIMFSYNNKELIINETVPNRFSPKSPDKAHLNLHINSLELGDSAVYFCASSPLRTSAGTGELFFGEGSRLTVL.